These 30 T cell receptor beta chains were sequenced from one sample in a study of blood T cell repertoires in COVID-19 (dated by TCRdb to about 2020). Library creation used the immunoSEQ multiplex PCR assay. This is the immuneACCESS table as TCRdb keeps it, with only in-frame sequences that have V and J called. A part of the clones is gone; compared with another copy, unresolved V genes explain less than half, and the rest is unexplained. For this sample the table gives under 250,000 clones, of which about 91% were detected only once. Of the sample, about 5% falls within the top ten clones. The sequenced material came from peripheral blood. The receptors here all came from a middle-aged woman with acute or convalescent COVID-19.

The rearrangement uses TRBV9 and TRBJ2-3; TRBD2 is a possible D gene (7 bases). Looked up from germline, CDR1 is SGDLS and CDR2 is YYNGEE. Trimming shortened V by 0 bases and J by 6 bases, and 14 bases separated the two germline ends. There are 15 residues in the CDR3. CDR3 coding DNA: TGTGCCAGCAGCGTAGCGGCGGGGGCTGTGGATACGCAGTATTTT. Its protein product is CASSVAAGAVDTQYF.

The chain carries TRBV9 and TRBJ2-1, with D perhaps TRBD1 (5 bases). The germline V gene has CDR1 SGDLS and CDR2 YYNGEE. V lost 3 bases and J lost 0, with 10 bases in between. This CDR3 spans 15 amino acids. Here the CDR3 DNA reads TGTGCCAGCAGCGACAGGTTCAGCTCCTACAATGAGCAGTTCTTC. It encodes CASSDRFSSYNEQFF.

This clone was detected only a few times. The chain links TRBV4-1 to TRBJ1-2; TRBD1 aligns across 8 bases. The germline gives CDR1 MGHRA, CDR2 YSYEKL. V was clipped by 1 base and J by 2 bases; unmatched bases: 3. The CDR3 is 15 residues long. The CDR3 loop reads CASSQGTGKNYGYTF. CDR3 sequence (DNA): TGCGCCAGCAGCCAAGGGACAGGGAAAAACTATGGCTACACCTTC.

The chain recombines TRBV9 with TRBJ1-4, with 9 bases fitting TRBD1. Germline V gene lookup returns CDR1 SGDLS and CDR2 YYNGEE. The V segment lost 0 bases and the J segment 5 bases; nucleotides outside the gene matches: 2. This CDR3 region has 15 residues. The CDR3 loop reads CASSVGGTGNEKLFF. Written as DNA, the CDR3 is TGTGCCAGCAGCGTAGGTGGGACAGGGAATGAAAAACTGTTTTTT.

The chain uses TRBV7-3 and TRBJ2-6; D uncertain. V dropped 5 bases and J dropped 0 bases, with 17 bases sitting between them. CDR3 length equals 18 residues. Germline V gene lookup returns CDR1 SGHTA and CDR2 FQGTGA. DNA of the CDR3: TGTGCCAGCAGCCTCAGCCTTGAGGAACGCTCTGGGGCCAACGTCCTGACTTTC. Its protein product is CASSLSLEERSGANVLTF.

The V gene is TRBV5-8, the J gene TRBJ2-1, with D maybe TRBD1 (5 bases). Germline CDR1 reads SGHTS; CDR2 reads YDEGEE. V lost 0 bases and J lost 10, with 14 bases in between. The CDR3 loop spans 14 amino acids. CDR3 sequence reads: CASSLAEGAEEQFF. The CDR3 nucleotides read TGTGCCAGCAGCTTGGCCGAAGGGGCGGAGGAGCAGTTCTTC.

This sequence joins TRBV27 and TRBJ2-1; 8 bases line up with TRBD1. V dropped 6 bases and J dropped 9; count of bases not matched to a gene: 16. Germline V CDR1 and CDR2: MNHEY, SMNVEV (reference sequence). This CDR3 has 16 residues. The CDR3 region is CASSPKDREGGSEQFF. The CDR3 coding sequence is TGTGCCAGCAGCCCGAAGGACAGGGAAGGCGGTAGTGAGCAGTTCTTC.

This chain links TRBV9 with TRBJ2-2; TRBD2 might be the D (5 bases). The CDR3 is 12 residues long. Trimming stripped 3 bases from V and 5 bases from J, with 5 bases between. Germline V lookup: CDR1 SGDLS, CDR2 YYNGEE. In nucleotides, the CDR3 is TGTGCCAGCAGCGCGGGAACCGGGGAGCTGTTTTTT. It translates to CASSAGTGELFF.

This chain uses TRBV2 with TRBJ2-1; D call uncertain. The length of the CDR3 is 11 residues. Trimming cost V 7 bases and J 10 bases, with 11 bases left between them. Germline V lookup: CDR1 SNHLY, CDR2 FYNNEI. The DNA for the CDR3 is TGTGCCAGCAAAATAAACTGGGAGCAGTTCTTC. This codes for CASKINWEQFF.

DNA for the CDR3: TGTGCCAGCAGCCCCTGGGGAGGGGGAGATGGCTACACCTTC. Its protein product is CASSPWGGGDGYTF. The V gene is TRBV3-1 (or the pseudogene TRBV3-2), the J gene TRBJ1-2; D possibly corresponds to TRBD1 (6 bases). V gave up 4 bases and J gave up 6 bases, with 15 bases separating them. This CDR3 has 14 residues. CDR1 LGHDT and CDR2 YNNKEL come from the germline V gene (reference sequence).

V and J are TRBV2 and TRBJ1-1; 11 bases fit TRBD1. In germline, CDR1 is SNHLY, CDR2 FYNNEI. Trimming at V came to 3 bases and at J to 5 bases, leaving 11 bases not matched to a gene. This CDR3 is 17 amino acids long. The CDR3 is CASSEWTGGAVRTEAFF. DNA for the CDR3: TGTGCCAGCAGTGAGTGGACAGGGGGCGCGGTACGGACTGAAGCTTTCTTT.

The chain couples TRBV12-3 or TRBV12-4 to TRBJ1-1; no definite D call. V lost 8 bases, J lost 1 base, and 8 bases lay in between. CDR3 length: 12 residues. CDR3 residues: CASQLANTEAFF. DNA for the CDR3: TGTGCCAGCCAACTCGCGAACACTGAAGCTTTCTTT.

The rearrangement joins TRBV5-1 to TRBJ2-1; TRBD1 matches 9 bases. Germline V lookup: CDR1 SGHRS, CDR2 YFSETQ. CDR3 length: 16 residues. Trimming took 5 bases from V and 1 from J; bases not matched to a gene: 7. CDR3 in amino acids: CASSSQDRGSYNEQFF. Written as DNA, the CDR3 is TGCGCCAGCAGTTCGCAGGACAGGGGTTCCTACAATGAGCAGTTCTTC.

V gene TRBV6-5 combines with J gene TRBJ2-5; TRBD2 agrees at 11 bases. There are 15 residues in the CDR3. V shed 0 bases, J shed 4 bases, and the junction held 1 base outside the gene matches. Looked up from germline, CDR1 is MNHEY and CDR2 is SVGAGI. The CDR3 DNA follows: TGTGCCAGCAGTTACTCACTAGCGGGGGCAGAGACCCAGTACTTC. Its translation: CASSYSLAGAETQYF.

The rearrangement joins TRBV19 to TRBJ1-1, with 7 bases aligning to TRBD1. Germline V gene sequence: CDR1 LNHDA, CDR2 SQIVND (reference sequence). This CDR3 has 13 amino acids. V gave up 1 base and J gave up 7 bases; unmatched junction bases: 3. The CDR3 here is CASSIGTGHEAFF. The CDR3 nucleotides are TGTGCCAGTAGTATAGGGACAGGTCATGAAGCTTTCTTT. The entire variable domain, with the rest obtained from reference TRBV19 and TRBJ1-1, is as follows: DGGITQSPKYLFRKEGQNVTLSCEQNLNHDAMYWYRQDPGQGLRLIYYSQIVNDFQKGDIAEGYSVSREKKESFPLTVTSAQKNPTAFYLCASSIGTGHEAFFGQGTRLTVV.

This chain links TRBV2 with TRBJ2-3; maybe TRBD2 (5 bases). The CDR3 has 13 residues. Germline CDR1 SNHLY, CDR2 FYNNEI. Trimming pared 3 bases from V and 8 bases from J, leaving 12 bases between. The CDR3 DNA is TGTGCCAGCAGTGATCATTCGGCGGGTACGCAGTATTTT. Translation gives CASSDHSAGTQYF.

The J gene is TRBJ1-6, the V gene TRBV5-1, with D tentatively TRBD1 (5 bases). The ends were cut back, 1 base at V and 2 bases at J, with 16 bases in the middle. The CDR3 is 18 amino acids. In germline, CDR1 is SGHRS, CDR2 YFSETQ. CDR3 protein: CASSLSVQVGTYNSPLHF. DNA of the CDR3: TGCGCCAGCAGCTTGTCGGTACAGGTTGGGACCTATAATTCACCCCTCCACTTT.

The table lists this clone with a few counts. The chain recombines TRBV11-2 with TRBJ2-5; 10 nucleotides match TRBD2. The J segment lost 5 bases and the V segment lost 5 bases, leaving 20 bases of the junction unmatched. Germline assignment: CDR1 SGHAT and CDR2 FQNNGV. The CDR3 totals 19 residues. The CDR3 nucleotides are TGTGCCAGCAGCCGACCCCAGGGGAGACTAGCGGGTGGTCGGGAGACCCAGTACTTC. Protein sequence: CASSRPQGRLAGGRETQYF.

The chain recombines TRBV4-1 with TRBJ1-6; D possibly corresponds to TRBD1 (5 bases). The germline V gene encodes CDR1 MGHRA and CDR2 YSYEKL. The CDR3 extends over 14 amino acids. V lost 4 bases, J lost 6 bases, and 10 bases lay in between. As DNA, the CDR3 is TGCGCCAGCAGCCCCCAAGGGGCTAATTCACCCCTCCACTTT. Translating gives CASSPQGANSPLHF.

The V call is TRBV12-3 or TRBV12-4, the J call TRBJ1-1; 9 nucleotides line up with TRBD1. CDR3 length equals 13 residues. Unmatched junction bases numbered 6, after V lost 6 bases and J lost 7 bases. The CDR3 sequence is CASRATGGFEAFF. As DNA, the CDR3 is TGTGCCAGCAGAGCAACAGGGGGCTTTGAAGCTTTCTTT.

The chain combines TRBV28 with TRBJ1-2, with TRBD1 identical over 12 bases. Germline lookup yields CDR1 MDHEN and CDR2 SYDVKM. The V and J ends lost 6 bases and 3 bases, in that order; junction bases with no gene match: 11. The CDR3 runs to 17 residues. The CDR3 sequence: CASSAFRDRGRYYGYTF. The CDR3 nucleotides are TGTGCCAGCAGCGCTTTCCGGGACAGGGGGCGATACTATGGCTACACCTTC.

The chain has TRBV6-4 and TRBJ1-1; 9 positions agree with TRBD1. V was pared by 6 bases and J by 5 bases, with 7 bases of the junction left unmatched. The CDR3 contains 14 residues. Germline V CDR1 and CDR2: MRHNA, SNTAGT. The CDR3 reads CASSATGGGTEAFF. The CDR3 region has the DNA TGTGCCAGCAGCGCCACAGGGGGCGGGACTGAAGCTTTCTTT.

The rearrangement joins TRBV2 to TRBJ1-3, with D hard to call. Germline V gene data show CDR1 as SNHLY and CDR2 as FYNNEI. V lost 6 bases and J 1 base, leaving 10 bases between the germline ends. CDR3 size: 14 residues. CDR3 in amino acids: CASRPEVSGNTIYF. CDR3 DNA sequence: TGTGCCAGCAGACCGGAGGTTTCTGGAAACACCATATATTTT.

This rearrangement joins TRBV5-1 to TRBJ1-3, with D perhaps matching TRBD1 (5 bases). This CDR3 has 16 residues. Per germline, CDR1 SGHRS and CDR2 YFSETQ. V dropped 0 bases and J dropped 2 bases, with 12 bases sitting between them. The CDR3 here is CASSLGYSRAGNTIYF. The CDR3 DNA follows: TGCGCCAGCAGCTTGGGTTACTCCAGGGCTGGAAACACCATATATTTT.

The rearrangement links TRBV24-1 to TRBJ1-5, with TRBD1 matching over 8 bases. The germline gives CDR1 KGHDR, CDR2 SFDVKD. The CDR3 is made up of 15 amino acids. The junction had 8 bases not matched to a gene; V was cut back by 9 bases and J by 2 bases. The CDR3 region is CATGQGASGNQPQHF. CDR3 sequence (DNA): TGTGCCACCGGTCAGGGGGCGTCGGGCAATCAGCCCCAGCATTTT.

The chain has TRBV2 and TRBJ1-1; TRBD1 might be the D (5 bases). This CDR3 has 15 residues. V lost 6 bases and J lost 1, with 15 bases in between. Germline CDR1 SNHLY, CDR2 FYNNEI. CDR3 coding DNA: TGTGCCAGCAGGGAGAGCAGGGCGGCGAACACTGAAGCTTTCTTT. Translation: CASRESRAANTEAFF.

The rearrangement joins TRBV7-2 to TRBJ1-4, with 7 bases fitting TRBD1. V was pared by 4 bases and J by 7 bases, with 6 bases of the junction left unmatched. In germline, CDR1 is SGHTA, CDR2 FQGNSA. CDR3 length equals 14 residues. CDR3: CASSSTGAAEKLFF. The DNA for the CDR3 is TGTGCCAGCAGCTCTACAGGGGCGGCTGAAAAACTGTTTTTT.

The gene calls are TRBV9 and TRBJ2-3, with D possibly TRBD2 on 7 matching bases. The CDR3 runs 16 residues. Trimming took off 0 bases at V and 0 bases at J, with 11 bases between the two ends. Germline loops: CDR1 SGDLS, CDR2 YYNGEE. The chain's CDR3 is CASSVEGGQSTDTQYF. In DNA form, the CDR3 reads TGTGCCAGCAGCGTAGAGGGGGGGCAGAGCACAGATACGCAGTATTTT.

The gene calls are TRBV5-1 and TRBJ2-1, with 8 nucleotides matching TRBD1. CDR3 length: 15 amino acids. Per the germline V gene, CDR1 is SGHRS and CDR2 is YFSETQ. V shed 0 bases, J shed 8 bases, and the junction held 7 bases outside the gene matches. The CDR3 protein is CASSLGTGGRDEQFF. CDR3 DNA sequence: TGCGCCAGCAGCTTGGGAACAGGGGGTAGGGATGAGCAGTTCTTC.

The chain employs TRBV9 and TRBJ1-6; D call uncertain. The V end lost 2 bases, the J end lost 9 bases, and 15 bases lay between the germline ends. The length of the CDR3 is 15 residues. The germline V gene encodes CDR1 SGDLS and CDR2 YYNGEE. The CDR3 here is CASSVSGDLSSPLHF. CDR3 bases: TGTGCCAGCAGCGTCAGCGGGGATCTCAGTTCACCCCTCCACTTT.